The source of this T cell receptor beta chain is a study of blood T cell repertoires in COVID-19. About the study: Samples of COVID-19 (acute and convalescent) were obtained from the United States, Italy and Spain. Sources were T cells, B-cell-depleted T cells, or PBMCs; the material itself was cDNA or gDNA.

This clone showed up just a few times. Germline V gene sequence: CDR1 LGHNA, CDR2 YNFKEQ. The CDR3 is 13 residues long. With 1 base removed from V and 11 bases from J, the gap between germline ends came to 12 bases. Study processing details: Nucleated cell counts were estimated from reference gene primer amplification. Clones were sequenced by immunoSEQ multiplex PCR, and TCRdb holds only the in-frame ones, with some missing. V, J and clone size are taken as reported in that table, and D and trimming were inferred from the DNA itself. The sample has 88,000 or so clones; around 79% are singletons. The chain joins TRBV4-2 to TRBJ1-5, with D unresolved. Specimen: peripheral blood. The sequence was obtained from a human donor in a cohort sampled during active COVID-19. CDR3: CASSQGLSLAQHF. CDR3 nucleotide sequence: TGTGCCAGCAGCCAAGGACTCTCCTTAGCCCAGCATTTT.